This T cell receptor (beta chain) is drawn from a study of cytomegalovirus exposure and HLA in healthy donors. This clone has a handful of counts. Researchers ran the PCR with 60 Vbeta and 13 Jbeta primers. TCRdb's table, derived via immunoSEQ multiplex PCR, lists solely in-frame clones and lacks some. Among fewer than 40,000 clones, 81% were seen once, and the ten largest hold about 9.3%. Donors were ostensibly healthy at sampling, although undocumented immune exposures were probable. Sequenced sample: PBMCs. This TCR derives from a woman aged 40 to 50 in good health and CMV-seronegative.

CDR3 sequence reads: CASSPGTGTQPQHF. The CDR3, as DNA: TGTGCCAGCAGTCCCGGGACAGGGACTCAGCCCCAGCATTTT. This rearrangement joins TRBV6-5 to TRBJ1-5; 9 positions match TRBD1. Germline values: CDR1 MNHEY, CDR2 SVGAGI. Germline trimming cut 5 bases from V and 6 bases from J; bases unmatched to any gene: 5. CDR3 length: 14 amino acids.